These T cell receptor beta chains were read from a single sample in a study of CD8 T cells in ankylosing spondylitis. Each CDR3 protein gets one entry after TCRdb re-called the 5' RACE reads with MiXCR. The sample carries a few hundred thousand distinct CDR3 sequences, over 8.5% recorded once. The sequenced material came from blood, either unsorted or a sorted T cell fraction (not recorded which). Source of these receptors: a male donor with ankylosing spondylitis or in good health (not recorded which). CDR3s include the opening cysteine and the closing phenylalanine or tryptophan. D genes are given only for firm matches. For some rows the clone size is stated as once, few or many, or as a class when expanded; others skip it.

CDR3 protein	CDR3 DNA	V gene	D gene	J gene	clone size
CAISAAGGPSYEQYF	TGTGCCATCAGTGCGGCGGGAGGGCCCTCCTACGAGCAGTACTTC	TRBV10-3	TRBD2	TRBJ2-7	-
CASSLGQGSSEQYF	TGTGCCAGCAGTTTGGGACAGGGGTCCTCCGAGCAGTACTTC	TRBV27	TRBD1	TRBJ2-7	many
CASSLSLAPNTEAFF	TGTGCCAGCAGCTTAAGTCTAGCCCCGAACACTGAAGCTTTCTTT	TRBV7-8	-	TRBJ1-1	-
CASSSREGAPQHF	TGTGCCAGCAGTTCCAGGGAAGGAGCGCCCCAGCATTTT	TRBV12-3/TRBV12-4	-	TRBJ1-5	few
CASSFDGTQETQYF	TGCGCCAGCAGCTTCGACGGGACCCAAGAGACCCAGTACTTC	TRBV5-1	-	TRBJ2-5	many
CSAGQQQETQYF	TGTAGCGCTGGACAGCAACAAGAGACCCAGTACTTC	TRBV19	-	TRBJ2-5	few
CSARAAGVNTGELFF	TGCAGTGCTAGAGCGGCGGGAGTGAACACCGGGGAGCTGTTTTTT	TRBV20-1	TRBD2	TRBJ2-2	-
CASCLAGGYDEQFF	TGCGCCAGCTGTCTAGCGGGGGGGTATGATGAGCAGTTCTTC	TRBV5-1	TRBD2	TRBJ2-1	many
CSARVADLGQPQHF	TGCAGTGCTAGAGTAGCGGATCTTGGCCAGCCCCAGCATTTT	TRBV20-1	-	TRBJ1-5	-
CASSAGLAGTDTQYF	TGTGCCAGCAGCGCTGGACTAGCGGGCACAGATACGCAGTATTTT	TRBV14	TRBD2	TRBJ2-3	-
CASSSPAGDDETQYF	TGTGCCAGCAGTAGCCCCGCGGGTGATGATGAGACCCAGTACTTC	TRBV28	-	TRBJ2-5	few
CSARDRPPEGGTQYF	TGCAGTGCTCGGGACAGGCCCCCCGAAGGAGGGACCCAGTACTTC	TRBV20-1	TRBD1	TRBJ2-5	many
CASSGDRGPTNEQFF	TGCGCCAGCAGCGGCGACAGGGGGCCTACTAATGAGCAGTTCTTC	TRBV5-1	TRBD1	TRBJ2-1	many
CASSRASGPQGGYTF	TGTGCCAGCAGTCGGGCGTCGGGGCCTCAGGGTGGCTACACCTTC	TRBV28	-	TRBJ1-2	-
CSGGTNTEAFF	TGCAGCGGAGGGACGAACACTGAAGCTTTCTTT	TRBV29-1	-	TRBJ1-1	few
CSARVAATANTGELFF	TGCAGTGCTAGAGTGGCAGCTACAGCGAACACCGGGGAGCTGTTTTTT	TRBV20-1	-	TRBJ2-2	many
CASSSIVRTPYEQYF	TGTGCCAGCAGCTCGATAGTTCGAACCCCCTACGAGCAGTACTTC	TRBV7-2	-	TRBJ2-7	few
CASSPGQGGDTQYF	TGTGCCAGCAGCCCGGGACAGGGGGGTGATACGCAGTATTTT	TRBV7-3	TRBD1	TRBJ2-3	-
CASSLAQGGYNEQFF	TGCGCCAGCAGCTTGGCACAGGGAGGGTACAATGAGCAGTTCTTC	TRBV5-1	-	TRBJ2-1	many
CASSLPGGDTQYF	TGTGCCAGCAGCTTGCCGGGGGGAGATACGCAGTATTTT	TRBV5-6	TRBD2	TRBJ2-3	many
CASSLAAGTNEQFF	TGTGCCAGCAGCTTAGCAGCCGGTACCAATGAGCAGTTCTTC	TRBV7-2	-	TRBJ2-1	-
CASSPPYTGELFF	TGTGCCAGCAGCCCCCCGTACACCGGGGAGCTGTTTTTT	TRBV7-9	-	TRBJ2-2	-
CASSQGTEQFF	TGTGCCAGCAGCCAGGGTACTGAGCAGTTCTTC	TRBV3-1	-	TRBJ2-1	many
CAISASATTDTQYF	TGTGCCATCAGTGCCTCTGCGACCACAGATACGCAGTATTTT	TRBV10-3	-	TRBJ2-3	few
CATSDPTGRANPQSSYNEQFF	TGTGCCACCAGTGACCCAACTGGGAGGGCCAATCCTCAAAGCTCCTACAATGAGCAGTTCTTC	TRBV24-1	TRBD2	TRBJ2-1	many
CASSLGPGQNTEAFF	TGCGCCAGCAGCTTGGGCCCAGGACAGAACACTGAAGCTTTCTTT	TRBV5-1	-	TRBJ1-1	few
CAISDRQGSEAFF	TGTGCCATCAGTGACCGACAGGGATCTGAAGCTTTCTTT	TRBV10-3	TRBD1	TRBJ1-1	many
CASSLSPGGYGYTF	TGTGCCAGCAGTTTATCACCGGGAGGGTATGGCTACACCTTC	TRBV27	-	TRBJ1-2	few
CSVNGGPNEQFF	TGCAGTGTAAACGGGGGGCCGAATGAGCAGTTCTTC	TRBV20-1	-	TRBJ2-1	many
CATSSSGGYWDTQYF	TGTGCCACCAGCAGTAGCGGGGGTTATTGGGATACGCAGTATTTT	TRBV15	TRBD2	TRBJ2-3	few
CASSPHSGTSYEQYF	TGTGCCAGCAGCCCACACTCCGGGACAAGCTACGAGCAGTACTTC	TRBV7-2	-	TRBJ2-7	-
CARRTEANTEAFF	TGTGCCAGGAGGACAGAGGCGAACACTGAAGCTTTCTTT	TRBV2	-	TRBJ1-1	few
CASSYSQGRNQPQHF	TGTGCCAGCAGTTACTCACAGGGCCGGAATCAGCCCCAGCATTTT	TRBV6-5	-	TRBJ1-5	many
CASSEPHDLAGGSYNEQFF	TGTGCCAGCAGTGAGCCCCATGACTTAGCGGGGGGCTCCTACAATGAGCAGTTCTTC	TRBV25-1	TRBD2	TRBJ2-1	many
CASSQGREETQYF	TGTGCCAGCAGTCAGGGTAGAGAAGAGACCCAGTACTTC	TRBV6-1	-	TRBJ2-5	many
CASSQNGGGSEAFF	TGTGCCAGCAGCCAAAACGGGGGAGGGTCTGAAGCTTTCTTT	TRBV3-1	-	TRBJ1-1	once
CASRQDRRPYEQYF	TGTGCCAGCAGGCAAGACAGGAGACCCTACGAGCAGTACTTC	TRBV6-4	-	TRBJ2-7	-
CASSIISRGMRVNTEAFF	TGTGCCAGTAGTATAATCAGCAGGGGGATGCGGGTGAACACTGAAGCTTTCTTT	TRBV19	TRBD1	TRBJ1-1	few
CASSADGQANYGYTF	TGCGCCAGCAGCGCGGACGGACAGGCTAACTATGGCTACACCTTC	TRBV5-1	TRBD1	TRBJ1-2	many
CASSFSGSSQETQYF	TGTGCCAGCAGCTTTAGCGGGAGCTCCCAAGAGACCCAGTACTTC	TRBV11-2	TRBD2	TRBJ2-5	-
CASSIGQDSPLHF	TGTGCCAGTAGTATCGGACAGGACTCACCCCTCCACTTT	TRBV19	TRBD1	TRBJ1-6	few
CASSPTVAESTDTQYF	TGTGCCAGCAGTCCTACAGTAGCGGAGTCCACAGATACGCAGTATTTT	TRBV7-8	-	TRBJ2-3	many
CASSQGHGAGLVYTEAFF	TGTGCCAGCAGCCAAGGCCACGGGGCTGGGCTCGTGTACACTGAAGCTTTCTTT	TRBV3-1	-	TRBJ1-1	-
CASSPPGGQHYNEQFF	TGCGCCAGCAGCCCCCCCGGGGGGCAACACTACAATGAGCAGTTCTTC	TRBV5-1	-	TRBJ2-1	many
CASSSGSYGYTF	TGTGCCAGCAGTTCAGGGAGCTATGGCTACACCTTC	TRBV27	-	TRBJ1-2	many
CASSQEFGSNQPQHF	TGCGCCAGCAGCCAAGAATTCGGTAGCAATCAGCCCCAGCATTTT	TRBV4-1	-	TRBJ1-5	many
CSAEGRNTEAFF	TGCAGCGCTGAAGGCAGGAACACTGAAGCTTTCTTT	TRBV29-1	-	TRBJ1-1	many
CASSFYHEQFF	TGTGCCAGCAGTTTTTACCATGAGCAGTTCTTC	TRBV12-3/TRBV12-4	-	TRBJ2-1	many
CSARRDLIAKNIQYF	TGCAGTGCTAGGAGGGATCTAATAGCCAAAAACATTCAGTACTTC	TRBV20-1	-	TRBJ2-4	many
CSVGDRDYGYTF	TGCAGCGTTGGGGACAGGGACTATGGCTACACCTTC	TRBV29-1	TRBD1	TRBJ1-2	many
CASSLVSDSNQPQHF	TGTGCCAGCAGCTTAGTTTCAGATAGCAATCAGCCCCAGCATTTT	TRBV7-8	-	TRBJ1-5	many
CASGPTDQADIQYF	TGCGCCAGCGGGCCAACGGACCAAGCGGACATTCAGTACTTC	TRBV5-1	-	TRBJ2-4	many
CSARDGGNNEQFF	TGCAGTGCTAGAGATGGGGGGAACAATGAGCAGTTCTTC	TRBV20-1	-	TRBJ2-1	many
CASSLVGQYEQYF	TGCGCCAGCAGCTTGGTTGGTCAATACGAGCAGTACTTC	TRBV5-1	-	TRBJ2-7	few